Below are 25 T cell receptor beta chains sequenced from a single sample in a study of breast tumors, draining lymph nodes, adjacent tissues. MiXCR, applied by TCRdb to the multiplex PCR reads, yields one record per CDR3 protein. This sample has around 170,000 distinct CDR3 sequences, with approximately 30% found just once. Samples came from axillary lymph nodes draining the breast cancer. Sequencing was performed on axillary lymph node tissue. Receptors originate from a female donor with breast cancer. Some clones in this sample may be carry-over from other donors' samples.

The DNA of the CDR3 is TGCAGATTTGGGGGCTTGAACACTGAAGCTTTCTTT. Amino acid sequence: CRFGGLNTEAFF. J is TRBJ1-1 and V is TRBV20-1; TRBD1 is a possible D gene (6 bases). The CDR3 is 12 residues long. CDR1 is DFQATT and CDR2 is SNEGSKA in the germline V gene (reference sequence).

The rearrangement uses TRBV6-5 and TRBJ1-5, with 7 positions matching TRBD1. Germline CDR1 reads MNHEY; CDR2 reads SVGAGI. V was clipped by 0 bases and J by 7 bases; unmatched bases: 6. The CDR3 covers 15 residues. This CDR3 reads CASSYSQGSTQPQHF. Here the CDR3 DNA reads TGTGCCAGCAGTTACTCACAGGGGTCCACCCAGCCCCAGCATTTT.

This clonotype was observed at least ten times. The V gene is TRBV30, the J gene TRBJ1-6; D is unresolved. CDR3 length equals 13 residues. The germline gives CDR1 GTSNPN, CDR2 SVGIG (reference sequence). The V and J ends lost 1 base and 7 bases respectively, with 8 bases between them. The CDR3 nucleotides read TGTGCCTGGAGTGAGCAGTTCAATTCACCCCTCCACTTT. Protein: CAWSEQFNSPLHF.

The sample holds many counts of this clonotype. CDR3 in DNA: TGTGCCAGTAGTAGGCTTCATGATAGCAATCAGCCCCAGCATTTT. It is translated as CASSRLHDSNQPQHF. This chain uses TRBV19 with TRBJ1-5; D gene ambiguous. Germline CDR1 reads LNHDA; CDR2 reads SQIVND (reference sequence). CDR3 length equals 15 residues. Between the trimmed V and J ends, which lost 4 bases and 0 bases, there was a span of 10 bases.

About this clonotype itself: The CDR3 does not close with the conserved phenylalanine or tryptophan, likely indicating a read error. Because the CDR3's place on the DNA is in doubt, the DNA is left out and the CDR3 is given as listed by TCRdb. The chain couples TRBV6-5 to TRBJ2-6. With termini counted, the CDR3 has 8 amino acids. CDR1 MNHEY and CDR2 SVGAGI come from the germline V gene. The CDR3 loop reads CASSHETS.

The chain recombines TRBV19 with TRBJ2-2; D call uncertain. This CDR3 comprises 15 residues. The V and J ends lost 4 bases and 1 base respectively, with 10 bases between them. Per the germline V gene, CDR1 is LNHDA and CDR2 is SQIVND (reference sequence). Here the CDR3 reads CASSRVGMNTGELFF. The CDR3 DNA is TGTGCCAGTAGTAGGGTGGGGATGAACACCGGGGAGCTGTTTTTT.

In its sample, this clonotype was seen many times. This rearrangement joins TRBV20-1 to TRBJ2-3, with 8 bases identical to TRBD1. Germline assignment: CDR1 DFQATT and CDR2 SNEGSKA (reference sequence). The CDR3 has 15 amino acids. The trim removed 4 bases at V and 5 bases at J, leaving 11 bases unmatched. The CDR3 is CSATPGQDTLDTQYF. CDR3 DNA: TGCAGTGCTACACCGGGACAGGATACTTTAGATACGCAGTATTTT.

About this clonotype: A read error is possible here, since a much larger clone lies one base away. The genes are TRBV30 and TRBJ2-5; D is unresolved. Germline V gives CDR1 GTSNPN, CDR2 SVGIG (reference sequence). CDR3 length equals 13 residues. CDR3 sequence reads: CAWSEGAKETQHF. Written as DNA, the CDR3 is TGTGCCTGGAGTGAAGGAGCGAAAGAGACCCAGCACTTC.

The rearrangement uses TRBV5-5 and TRBJ2-2; 14 bases line up with TRBD2. Per germline, CDR1 SGHKS and CDR2 YYEKEE (reference sequence). V gave up 2 bases and J gave up 0 bases; unmatched junction bases: 9. There are 20 residues in the CDR3. The DNA of the CDR3 is TGTGCCAGCAGCTTCCCTCCGGGACTAGCGGGGGCCGCGAACACCGGGGAGCTGTTTTTT. Protein product: CASSFPPGLAGAANTGELFF.

This clonotype appeared many times. This sequence joins TRBV9 and TRBJ2-6; TRBD2 might be the D (7 bases). CDR1 is SGDLS, CDR2 YYNGEE, per germline. The CDR3 totals 17 residues. V lost 0 bases and J 0 bases, leaving 10 bases between the germline ends. The CDR3 loop is CASSVARGGSGANVLTF. CDR3 nucleotide sequence: TGTGCCAGCAGCGTAGCTAGGGGGGGCTCTGGGGCCAACGTCCTGACTTTC.

This chain joins TRBV2 and TRBJ1-4, with D uncertain. CDR1 and CDR2 (germline): SNHLY, FYNNEI. The CDR3 loop spans 14 amino acids. V lost 5 bases, J lost 1 base, and 8 bases lay in between. In DNA, the CDR3 is TGTGCCAGCAGTCCTCTCCAAACTAATGAAAAACTGTTTTTT. Amino acids: CASSPLQTNEKLFF.

This clonotype was seen only once. The chain joins TRBV29-1 to TRBJ1-4; D might be TRBD1 (6 bases). The V gene lost 8 bases and the J gene lost 8 bases, with 15 bases spanning the gap. Germline CDR1 and CDR2: SQVTM and ANQGSEA. The CDR3 has 12 amino acids. The CDR3: CSFSRGEEKLFF. The CDR3 DNA reads as TGCAGCTTCTCCAGGGGTGAAGAAAAACTGTTTTTT.

This clonotype was seen only a few times. The chain uses TRBV7-6 and TRBJ2-7; unclear D gene. With 5 bases removed from V and 3 bases from J, the gap between germline ends came to 8 bases. This CDR3 is 12 amino acids long. Germline loops: CDR1 SGHVS, CDR2 FNYEAQ. The CDR3 DNA is TGTGCCAGCAGCGACGACATCTACGAGCAGTACTTC. Encoded protein: CASSDDIYEQYF.

V gene TRBV15 combines with J gene TRBJ1-2; D is ambiguous. Trimming stripped 11 bases from V and 4 bases from J, with 11 bases between. The CDR3 loop spans 11 amino acids. In germline, CDR1 is LNHNV, CDR2 YYDKDF (reference sequence). CDR3 sequence (DNA): TGTGCCCCTCTCCGAGCCTATGGCTACACCTTC. As protein: CAPLRAYGYTF.

This clonotype was counted at least ten times. The rearrangement uses TRBV4-3 and TRBJ2-1; the match to TRBD1 covers 10 bases. Germline-derived CDR1 and CDR2 are LGHNA and YSLEER. Trimming cost V 4 bases and J 5 bases; bases outside gene matches: 8. CDR3 length: 16 residues. DNA of the CDR3: TGCGCCAGCAGCCCTAGGGGGGACAGGGGAGACAATGAGCAGTTCTTC. Its protein is CASSPRGDRGDNEQFF.

This clonotype was recorded at least ten times. The CDR3 loop reads CASSTPIGAAYTGELFF. Here the CDR3 DNA reads TGTGCCAGCAGCACCCCCATCGGGGCCGCGTACACCGGGGAGCTGTTTTTT. The rearrangement links TRBV11-2 to TRBJ2-2, with D perhaps TRBD1 or TRBD2 (5 bases each). The CDR3 length is 17 residues. V dropped 5 bases and J dropped 3 bases, with 19 bases sitting between them. Germline V lookup: CDR1 SGHAT, CDR2 FQNNGV.

Details on this clonotype: This may be a read error, as it is one base from a much larger clone. The chain couples TRBV5-8 to TRBJ1-2, with D unclear. Germline CDR1 is SGHTS and CDR2 is YDEGEE. The CDR3 totals 13 residues. In DNA, the CDR3 is TGTGCCAGCAGCCAAGATTTACGTGGTGGCTACGCCTTC. Translated: CASSQDLRGGYAF.

The gene calls are TRBV2 and TRBJ2-7, with D possibly being TRBD2 (6 bases). The CDR3 consists of 15 residues. The V gene's germline CDR1 is SNHLY and CDR2 FYNNEI. The V and J ends lost 0 bases and 3 bases respectively, with 12 bases between them. CDR3 protein: CASSEALGGVYEQYF. CDR3 in DNA: TGTGCCAGCAGTGAAGCGCTGGGGGGAGTCTACGAGCAGTACTTC.

The chain recombines TRBV20-1 with TRBJ2-7; 12 bases are a match to TRBD1. The germline V gene encodes CDR1 DFQATT and CDR2 SNEGSKA (reference sequence). V shed 5 bases, J shed 6 bases, and the junction held 11 bases outside the gene matches. The CDR3 runs 15 residues. CDR3 region: CSAFKPGQGASEQYF. DNA of the CDR3: TGCAGTGCTTTCAAGCCGGGACAGGGGGCTTCCGAGCAGTACTTC.

This clonotype was counted many times. The chain has TRBV9 and TRBJ2-3, with 9 positions matching TRBD2. The germline V gene has CDR1 SGDLS and CDR2 YYNGEE. The CDR3 loop spans 14 amino acids. V trimming: 4 bases; J trimming: 4 bases; junction bases outside the gene matches: 4. CDR3 sequence: CASSLSGSSDTQYF. DNA for the CDR3: TGTGCCAGCAGCCTTAGCGGGAGCTCAGATACGCAGTATTTT.

V and J are TRBV5-6 and TRBJ1-2; 8 bases line up with TRBD1. Germline loops: CDR1 SGHDT, CDR2 YYEEEE. Trimming at V came to 4 bases and at J to 0 bases, leaving 14 bases not matched to a gene. CDR3 length: 18 amino acids. CDR3: CASSPFGQGALTNYGYTF. The CDR3 DNA is TGTGCCAGCAGCCCATTTGGACAGGGTGCTCTTACTAACTATGGCTACACCTTC.

In this sample, this clonotype turned up many times. The V gene is TRBV20-1, the J gene TRBJ2-7; 8 bases agree with TRBD2. CDR1 is DFQATT and CDR2 is SNEGSKA in the germline V gene (reference sequence). V was pared by 1 base and J by 3 bases, with 8 bases of the junction left unmatched. The CDR3 is 15 amino acids. The CDR3 DNA reads TGCAGTGCTAGAGGACGGGAGGGCCGAGGCTACGAGCAGTACTTC. Its translation: CSARGREGRGYEQYF.

This clonotype was seen just once. This chain uses TRBV3-1 with TRBJ2-2, with D possibly being TRBD1 or TRBD2 (5 bases each). V was clipped by 0 bases and J by 7 bases, with 12 bases between them. CDR3 length: 15 amino acids. In germline, CDR1 is LGHDT, CDR2 YNNKEL (reference sequence). The CDR3 DNA sequence: TGTGCCAGCAGCCAAGATATCCTGGGGGTCGGGGAGCTGTTTTTT. It encodes CASSQDILGVGELFF.

Regarding this clonotype: This may arise from a read error, as a much more abundant clone is one base away. The chain is built from TRBV6-1 and TRBJ2-7; D gene ambiguous. CDR1 MNHNS and CDR2 SASEGT come from the germline V gene. This CDR3 contains 12 residues. The CDR3 sequence: CASSEMAYERYF. CDR3 coding DNA: TGTGCCAGCAGTGAAATGGCTTACGAGCGGTACTTC.

This clonotype was observed many times. One end of the junction is discordant with germline, which a read error may explain. The chain recombines TRBV7-8 with TRBJ2-5; D is perhaps TRBD1 (6 bases). CDR3 size: 15 residues. Germline assignment: CDR1 SGHVS and CDR2 FQNEAQ. The CDR3 DNA reads TGTGCCAGCAGCAGACGACAGGCAGACCAGGAGACCCAGTACTTC. It is translated as CASSRRQADQETQYF.